These T cell receptor beta chains were read from a single sample in a study of T cell responses to AZD1222 COVID-19 vaccine. Assay used: immunoSEQ multiplex PCR; TCRdb lists only in-frame clones, some missing. The repertoire holds about 150,000 clones, over 75% seen once, with more than 7% in the top ten. The sample in question was peripheral blood, obtained on day 0 of AZD1222 vaccination. The receptors come from an adult in good health. Each CDR3 is given with its conserved first and last residue. Fields, in order: D gene, CDR3 length, V gene, clone size, J gene, CDR3 protein, CDR3 DNA. A D gene is named only where the DNA matches it firmly. Rows give clone size only sometimes, using once, few, many, or a class for an expanded clone.

>TRBD1|14|TRBV29-1|NA|TRBJ1-1
CSVPHRQGNTEAFF
TGCAGCGTTCCCCACCGACAGGGAAACACTGAAGCTTTCTTT
>NA|14|TRBV11-2|NA|TRBJ2-5
CASSSEGEQETQYF
TGTGCCAGCAGCTCGGAAGGGGAGCAAGAGACCCAGTACTTC
>NA|16|TRBV5-8|NA|TRBJ2-7
CASSPRFGGSSYEQYF
TGTGCCAGCAGCCCACGGTTTGGGGGTTCCTCCTACGAGCAGTACTTC
>TRBD2|15|TRBV7-2|NA|TRBJ2-3
CASKLGSGMPDTQYF
TGTGCCAGCAAATTGGGAAGCGGGATGCCAGATACGCAGTATTTT
>NA|12|TRBV14|NA|TRBJ1-2
CASSQDQLSYTF
TGTGCCAGCAGCCAGGATCAGCTTAGCTACACCTTC
>NA|14|TRBV19|NA|TRBJ2-7
CASSPMDRAYEQYF
TGTGCCAGTAGTCCGATGGACCGAGCCTACGAGCAGTACTTC
>NA|13|TRBV5-1|NA|TRBJ2-1
CASGGQIYNEQFF
TGCGCCAGCGGGGGACAAATATACAATGAGCAGTTCTTC
>NA|15|TRBV5-1|NA|TRBJ1-2
CASSLMTSSNYGYTF
TGCGCCAGCAGCTTGATGACCAGTAGTAACTATGGCTACACCTTC
>TRBD1|18|TRBV4-1|NA|TRBJ1-4
CASSQPQGGSATNEKLFF
TGCGCCAGCAGCCAACCTCAGGGGGGTAGTGCGACTAATGAAAAACTGTTTTTT
>NA|12|TRBV24-1|NA|TRBJ2-1
CATRGTNNEQFF
TGTGCCACCAGGGGAACAAACAATGAGCAGTTCTTC
>NA|14|TRBV19|NA|TRBJ2-1
CASSTPERRREPLF
TGTGCCAGTAGTACGCCCGAGCGTCGTAGAGAACCGCTCTTC
>NA|14|TRBV4-1|NA|TRBJ1-5
CASSQDDSNQPQHF
TGCGCCAGCAGCCAAGATGACAGCAATCAGCCCCAGCATTTT
>TRBD2|11|TRBV2|NA|TRBJ2-1
CASSVGGEQFF
TGTGCCAGCAGTGTCGGGGGGGAGCAGTTCTTC
>NA|17|TRBV12-5|NA|TRBJ2-7
CASGRPSGSEGTYEQYF
TGTGCTAGTGGTCGTCCCTCTGGATCCGAAGGTACCTACGAGCAGTACTTC
>NA|20|TRBV4-1|once|TRBJ1-3
CASSQESGRASAGAGNTIYF
TGCGCCAGCAGCCAAGAAAGCGGGCGGGCTTCGGCAGGGGCAGGAAACACCATATATTTT
>TRBD2|16|TRBV4-2|NA|TRBJ2-5
CASSQDPSGGQETQYF
TGTGCCAGCAGCCAAGATCCTAGCGGGGGACAAGAGACCCAGTACTTC
>TRBD1|17|TRBV30|NA|TRBJ1-4
CAWSGRGGPGWFEKLFF
TGTGCCTGGAGTGGGCGAGGGGGCCCAGGGTGGTTTGAAAAACTGTTTTTT
>NA|14|TRBV19|NA|TRBJ2-2
CASSINPDGGELFF
TGTGCCAGTAGTATAAATCCGGATGGCGGGGAGCTGTTTTTT
>TRBD2|13|TRBV18|NA|TRBJ2-7
CASSAGGDTRQYF
TGTGCCAGCTCAGCCGGGGGGGACACGAGGCAGTACTTC
>NA|12|TRBV18|NA|TRBJ2-7
CASSKGDYEQYF
TGTGCCAGCTCGAAAGGGGACTACGAGCAGTACTTC
>TRBD2|18|TRBV11-2|NA|TRBJ2-1
CASSLAPLGTSGHNEQFF
TGTGCCAGCAGCTTAGCTCCTCTCGGGACTAGCGGACACAATGAGCAGTTCTTC
>NA|15|TRBV5-1|NA|TRBJ1-4
CASSLGAATNEKLFF
TGCGCCAGCAGCTTGGGGGCCGCAACTAATGAAAAACTGTTTTTT
>TRBD1|16|TRBV18|NA|TRBJ2-1
CASSPPRDRVWNEQFF
TGTGCCAGCTCACCACCCCGGGACAGGGTATGGAATGAGCAGTTCTTC
>NA|16|TRBV5-8|NA|TRBJ1-4
CASSQRGGATNEKLFF
TGTGCCAGCAGCCAGCGGGGGGGTGCAACTAATGAAAAACTGTTTTTT
>NA|12|TRBV7-9|NA|TRBJ2-5
CASRLKTETQYF
TGTGCCAGCAGGTTAAAAACAGAGACCCAGTACTTC
>TRBD2|16|TRBV30|NA|TRBJ2-7
CAWSVTGGGGPEEQYF
TGTGCCTGGAGTGTGACTGGGGGCGGGGGGCCAGAAGAGCAGTACTTC
>NA|16|TRBV10-1|NA|TRBJ1-6
CASSEGTPGGGSPLHF
TGCGCCAGCAGTGAAGGGACACCGGGAGGAGGTTCACCCCTCCACTTT
>TRBD2|11|TRBV2|once|TRBJ2-5
CASRAGGGQYF
TGTGCCAGCAGGGCTGGGGGGGGCCAGTACTTC
>NA|15|TRBV7-9|NA|TRBJ2-2
CASSLGGTNTGELFF
TGTGCCAGCAGCTTAGGCGGGACGAACACCGGGGAGCTGTTTTTT
>NA|15|TRBV7-9|NA|TRBJ2-3
CASSLLGEGQDTQYF
TGTGCCAGCAGCCTTTTGGGGGAAGGGCAAGATACGCAGTATTTT
>NA|13|TRBV6-1|NA|TRBJ2-1
CASSEGFYNEQFF
TGTGCCAGCAGTGAAGGCTTCTACAATGAGCAGTTCTTC
>NA|11|TRBV28|NA|TRBJ1-5
CASQRGQPQHF
TGTGCCTCTCAAAGGGGTCAGCCCCAGCATTTT
>NA|11|TRBV12-3/TRBV12-4|NA|TRBJ2-3
CASSLADTQYF
TGTGCCAGCAGTTTAGCGGATACGCAGTATTTT
>NA|11|TRBV30|once|TRBJ1-2
CAWSVSYGYTF
TGTGCCTGGAGTGTTAGTTATGGCTACACCTTC
>TRBD2|15|TRBV4-1|NA|TRBJ2-3
CASSDRDYLTDTQYF
TGCGCCAGCAGCGACCGGGACTACCTCACAGATACGCAGTATTTT
>NA|17|TRBV18|NA|TRBJ2-5
CASSPTGLLEYLETQYF
TGTGCCAGCTCACCAACAGGGTTACTGGAGTATCTAGAGACCCAGTACTTC
>NA|14|TRBV5-4|NA|TRBJ1-5
CASSPRDKDQPQHF
TGTGCCAGCAGCCCCCGGGACAAGGATCAGCCCCAGCATTTT
>TRBD1|14|TRBV5-4|NA|TRBJ2-1
CASSLASGGNEQFF
TGTGCCAGCAGCTTGGCGTCAGGGGGCAATGAGCAGTTCTTC
>NA|13|TRBV5-1|few|TRBJ1-6
CASSLGTASPLHF
TGCGCCAGCAGCTTGGGTACGGCCTCACCCCTCCACTTT
>NA|14|TRBV10-3|once|TRBJ1-2
CAISESSGGDGYTF
TGTGCCATCAGTGAGTCGTCCGGGGGCGATGGCTACACCTTC
>NA|16|TRBV6-5|NA|TRBJ1-1
CASSYSTGGGRTEAFF
TGTGCCAGCAGTTACTCGACGGGGGGAGGGAGGACTGAAGCTTTCTTT
>NA|13|TRBV30|NA|TRBJ1-6
CAWSGGPGAPLHF
TGTGCCTGGAGTGGAGGGCCCGGGGCGCCCCTCCACTTT